This T cell receptor beta chain stems from a study of T cell repertoires in cytomegalovirus infection. About the research overall: Alongside well-studied HLA-B-restricted CMV epitopes, recently identified HLA-C-restricted CMV epitopes were also used. Both a matching HLA type and CMV infection were indicated by public TCR beta signatures. Points from the study as a whole: The study found HLA-C-restricted CMV-specific TCR beta clonotypes dominating the ex vivo response.

This CDR3 contains 16 residues. CDR1 and CDR2 (germline): SNHLY, FYNNEI. With 3 bases removed from V and 6 bases from J, the gap between germline ends came to 15 bases. Each CDR3 protein gets one entry after TCRdb re-called the reads with MiXCR. Among around 340,000 distinct CDR3 sequences listed, 25% to 35% were seen once. A word on this clonotype: Its antigen is not known.

The chain joins TRBV2 to TRBJ1-6; D not resolved. This sample comprised cultured PBMCs, obtained from culture after CMV antigen stimulation. The TCR comes from a human donor in good health (CMV status not recorded). Some clones in this sample may be carry-over from other donors' samples. CDR3 nucleotides: TGTGCCAGCAGTGACTCACTAGGAGTAGCTAATTCACCCCTCCACTTT. Protein sequence: CASSDSLGVANSPLHF.